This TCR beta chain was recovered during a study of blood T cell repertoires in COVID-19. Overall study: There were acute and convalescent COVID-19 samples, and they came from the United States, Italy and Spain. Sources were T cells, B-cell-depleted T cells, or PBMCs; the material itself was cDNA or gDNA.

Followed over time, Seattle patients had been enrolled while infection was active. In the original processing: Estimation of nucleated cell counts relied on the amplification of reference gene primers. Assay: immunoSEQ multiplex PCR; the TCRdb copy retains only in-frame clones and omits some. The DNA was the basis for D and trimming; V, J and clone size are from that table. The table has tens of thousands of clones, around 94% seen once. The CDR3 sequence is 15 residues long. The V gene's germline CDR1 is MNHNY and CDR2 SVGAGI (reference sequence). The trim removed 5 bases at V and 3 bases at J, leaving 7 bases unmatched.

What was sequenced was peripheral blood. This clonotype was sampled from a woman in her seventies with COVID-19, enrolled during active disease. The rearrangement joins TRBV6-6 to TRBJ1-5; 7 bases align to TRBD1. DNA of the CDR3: TGTGCCAGCAGTACAGGGGACGTAATCAATCAGCCCCAGCATTTT. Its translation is CASSTGDVINQPQHF.